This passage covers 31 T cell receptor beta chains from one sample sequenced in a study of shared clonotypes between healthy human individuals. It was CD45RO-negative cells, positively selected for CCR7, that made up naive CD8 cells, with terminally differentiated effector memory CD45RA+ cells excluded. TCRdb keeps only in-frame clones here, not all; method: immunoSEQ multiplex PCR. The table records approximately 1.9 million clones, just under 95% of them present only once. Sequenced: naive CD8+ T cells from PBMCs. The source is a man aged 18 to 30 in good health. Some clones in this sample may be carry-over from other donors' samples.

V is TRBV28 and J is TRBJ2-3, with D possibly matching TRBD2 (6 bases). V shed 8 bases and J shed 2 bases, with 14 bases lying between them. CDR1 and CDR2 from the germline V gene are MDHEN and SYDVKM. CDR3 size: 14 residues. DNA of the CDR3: TGTGCCAGCTCCGTTAGCGGATCCACAGATACGCAGTATTTT. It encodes CASSVSGSTDTQYF.

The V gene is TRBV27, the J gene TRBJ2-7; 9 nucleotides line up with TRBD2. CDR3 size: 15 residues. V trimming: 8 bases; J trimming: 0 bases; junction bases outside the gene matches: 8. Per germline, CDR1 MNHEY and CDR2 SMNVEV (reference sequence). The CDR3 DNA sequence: TGTGCCAGCGCGGGCCGAGCGGGAGGCTCCTACGAGCAGTACTTC. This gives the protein CASAGRAGGSYEQYF.

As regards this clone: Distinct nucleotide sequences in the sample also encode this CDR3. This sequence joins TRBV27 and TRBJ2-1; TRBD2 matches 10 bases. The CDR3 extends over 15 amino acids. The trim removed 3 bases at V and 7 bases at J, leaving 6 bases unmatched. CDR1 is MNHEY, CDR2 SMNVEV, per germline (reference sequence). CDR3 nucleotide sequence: TGTGCCAGCAGTTTGTTAGCGGGAGGCCCTAATGAGCAGTTCTTC. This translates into CASSLLAGGPNEQFF.

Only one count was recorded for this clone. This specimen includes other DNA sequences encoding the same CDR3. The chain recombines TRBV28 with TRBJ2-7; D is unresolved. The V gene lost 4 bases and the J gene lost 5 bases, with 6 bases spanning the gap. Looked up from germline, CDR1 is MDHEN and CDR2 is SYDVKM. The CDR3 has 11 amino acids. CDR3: CASSSGNEQYF. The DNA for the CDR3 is TGTGCCAGCAGTTCCGGCAACGAGCAGTACTTC.

The CDR3 is CASSQDPPGGSNQPQHF. As DNA, the CDR3 is TGCGCCAGCAGCCAAGATCCCCCGGGGGGTAGCAATCAGCCCCAGCATTTT. This chain links TRBV4-3 with TRBJ1-5; TRBD1 is a possible D gene (5 bases). Trimming pared 0 bases from V and 0 bases from J, leaving 12 bases between. Looked up from germline, CDR1 is LGHNA and CDR2 is YSLEER. CDR3 length: 17 residues.

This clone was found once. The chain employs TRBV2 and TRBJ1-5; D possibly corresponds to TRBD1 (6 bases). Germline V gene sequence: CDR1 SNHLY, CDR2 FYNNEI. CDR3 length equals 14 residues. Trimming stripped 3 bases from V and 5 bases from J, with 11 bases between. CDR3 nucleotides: TGTGCCAGCAGTGATGGGGGGCTGGATCAGCCCCAGCATTTT. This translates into CASSDGGLDQPQHF.

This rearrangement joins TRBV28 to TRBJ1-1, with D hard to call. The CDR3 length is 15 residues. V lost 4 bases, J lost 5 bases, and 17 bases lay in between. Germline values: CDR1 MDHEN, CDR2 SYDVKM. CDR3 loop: CASSYIPAEATEAFF. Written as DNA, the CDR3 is TGTGCCAGCAGTTATATTCCGGCCGAGGCGACTGAAGCTTTCTTT.

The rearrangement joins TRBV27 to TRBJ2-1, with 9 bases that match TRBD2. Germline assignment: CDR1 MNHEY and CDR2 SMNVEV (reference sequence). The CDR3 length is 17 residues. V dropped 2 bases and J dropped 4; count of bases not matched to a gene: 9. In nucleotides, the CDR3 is TGTGCCAGCAGTTTAATAGGAACTAGCGGGCTTTACAATGAGCAGTTCTTC. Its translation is CASSLIGTSGLYNEQFF.

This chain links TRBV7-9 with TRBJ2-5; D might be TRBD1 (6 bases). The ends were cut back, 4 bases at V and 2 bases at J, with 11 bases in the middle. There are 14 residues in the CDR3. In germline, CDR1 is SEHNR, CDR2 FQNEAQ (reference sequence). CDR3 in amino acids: CASSSNRAQETQYF. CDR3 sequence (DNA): TGTGCCAGCAGCTCCAACAGGGCTCAAGAGACCCAGTACTTC.

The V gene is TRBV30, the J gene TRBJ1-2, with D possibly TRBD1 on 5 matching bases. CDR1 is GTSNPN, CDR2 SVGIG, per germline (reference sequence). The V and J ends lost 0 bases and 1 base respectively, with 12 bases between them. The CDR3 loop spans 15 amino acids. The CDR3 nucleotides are TGTGCCTGGAGTGTACAGGCCGGAGGTAACTATGGCTACACCTTC. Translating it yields CAWSVQAGGNYGYTF.

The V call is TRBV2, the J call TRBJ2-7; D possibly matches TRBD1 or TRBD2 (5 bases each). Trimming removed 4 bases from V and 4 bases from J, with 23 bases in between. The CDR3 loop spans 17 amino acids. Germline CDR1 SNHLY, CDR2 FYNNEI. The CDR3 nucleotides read TGTGCCAGCAGTGGACGGGGTCGCGGCCTAGGGGTTTACGAGCAGTACTTC. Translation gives CASSGRGRGLGVYEQYF.

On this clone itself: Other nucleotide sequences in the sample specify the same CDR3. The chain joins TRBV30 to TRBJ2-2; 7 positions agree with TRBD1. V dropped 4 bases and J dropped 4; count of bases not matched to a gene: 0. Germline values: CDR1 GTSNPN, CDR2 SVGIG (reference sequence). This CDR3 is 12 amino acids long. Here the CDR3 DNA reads TGTGCCTGGACAGGGGGCACCGGGGAGCTGTTTTTT. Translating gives CAWTGGTGELFF. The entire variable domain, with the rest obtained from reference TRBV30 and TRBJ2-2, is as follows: SQTIHQWPATLVQPVGSPLSLECTVEGTSNPNLYWYRQAAGRGLQLLFYSVGIGQISSEVPQNLSASRPQDRQFILSSKKLLLSDSGFYLCAWTGGTGELFFGEGSRLTVL.

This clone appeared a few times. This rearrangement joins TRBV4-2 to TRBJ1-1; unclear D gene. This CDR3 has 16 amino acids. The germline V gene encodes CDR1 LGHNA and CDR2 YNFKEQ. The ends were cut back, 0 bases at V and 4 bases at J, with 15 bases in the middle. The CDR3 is CASSQDVGRRATEAFF. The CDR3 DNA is TGTGCCAGCAGCCAAGATGTCGGCAGGAGGGCCACTGAAGCTTTCTTT.

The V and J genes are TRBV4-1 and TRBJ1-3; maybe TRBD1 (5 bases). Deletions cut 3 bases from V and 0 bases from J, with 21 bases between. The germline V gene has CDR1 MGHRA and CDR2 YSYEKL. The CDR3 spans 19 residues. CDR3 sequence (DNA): TGCGCCAGCAGCCACCCCGCCGGAGGGGAAGGGAACTCTGGAAACACCATATATTTT. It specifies CASSHPAGGEGNSGNTIYF.

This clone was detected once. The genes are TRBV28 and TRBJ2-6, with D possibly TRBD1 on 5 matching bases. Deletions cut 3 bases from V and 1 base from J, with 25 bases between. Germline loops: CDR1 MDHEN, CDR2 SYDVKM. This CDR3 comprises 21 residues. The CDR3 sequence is CASSFDGAGPNIYSGANVLTF. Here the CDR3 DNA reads TGTGCCAGCAGTTTCGATGGGGCAGGGCCTAACATTTATTCTGGGGCCAACGTCCTGACTTTC.

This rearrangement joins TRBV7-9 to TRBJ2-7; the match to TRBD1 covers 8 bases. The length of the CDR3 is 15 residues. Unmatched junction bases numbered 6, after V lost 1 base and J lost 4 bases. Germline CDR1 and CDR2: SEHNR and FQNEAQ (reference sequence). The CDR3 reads CASSLGAGGDYEQYF. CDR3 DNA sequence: TGTGCCAGCAGCTTAGGCGCAGGGGGCGATTACGAGCAGTACTTC.

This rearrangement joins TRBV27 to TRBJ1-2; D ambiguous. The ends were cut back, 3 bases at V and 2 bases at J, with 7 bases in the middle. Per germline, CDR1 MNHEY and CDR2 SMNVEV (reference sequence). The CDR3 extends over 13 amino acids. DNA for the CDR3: TGTGCCAGCAGTTTGGACCTGAACTATGGCTACACCTTC. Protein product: CASSLDLNYGYTF.

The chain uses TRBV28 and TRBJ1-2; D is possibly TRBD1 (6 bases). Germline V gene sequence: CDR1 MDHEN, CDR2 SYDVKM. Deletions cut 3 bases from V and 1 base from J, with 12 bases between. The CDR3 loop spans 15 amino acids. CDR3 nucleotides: TGTGCCAGCAGTTTTCAGGGGACTTATAACTATGGCTACACCTTC. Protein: CASSFQGTYNYGYTF.

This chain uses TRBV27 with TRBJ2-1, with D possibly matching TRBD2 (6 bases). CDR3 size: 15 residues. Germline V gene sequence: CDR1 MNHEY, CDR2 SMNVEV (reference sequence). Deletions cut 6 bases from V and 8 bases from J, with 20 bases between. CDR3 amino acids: CASSLGRTPAHEQFF. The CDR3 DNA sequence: TGTGCCAGCAGCCTCGGGAGAACACCTGCCCATGAGCAGTTCTTC.

CDR3: CASSPSGPQETQYF. The CDR3 DNA reads as TGTGCCAGCAGCCCAAGCGGGCCCCAAGAGACCCAGTACTTC. The chain couples TRBV11-2 to TRBJ2-5; tentatively, D is TRBD2 (6 bases). V lost 5 bases and J 1 base, leaving 11 bases between the germline ends. Germline CDR1 and CDR2: SGHAT and FQNNGV. The CDR3 totals 14 residues. Full variable domain (missing parts from reference TRBV11-2 and TRBJ2-5): EAGVAQSPRYKIIEKRQSVAFWCNPISGHATLYWYQQILGQGPKLLIQFQNNGVVDDSQLPKDRFSAERLKGVDSTLKIQPAKLEDSAVYLCASSPSGPQETQYFGPGTRLLVL.

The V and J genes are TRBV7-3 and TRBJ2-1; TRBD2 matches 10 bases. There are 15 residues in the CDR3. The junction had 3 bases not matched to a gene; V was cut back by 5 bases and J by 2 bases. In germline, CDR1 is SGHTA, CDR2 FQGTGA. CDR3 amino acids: CASSLAGDPYNEQFF. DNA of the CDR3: TGTGCCAGCAGCCTAGCGGGAGACCCCTACAATGAGCAGTTCTTC. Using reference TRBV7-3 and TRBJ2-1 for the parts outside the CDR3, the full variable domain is GAGVSQTPSNKVTEKGKYVELRCDPISGHTALYWYRQSLGQGPEFLIYFQGTGAADDSGLPNDRFFAVRPEGSVSTLKIQRTERGDSAVYLCASSLAGDPYNEQFFGPGTRLTVL.

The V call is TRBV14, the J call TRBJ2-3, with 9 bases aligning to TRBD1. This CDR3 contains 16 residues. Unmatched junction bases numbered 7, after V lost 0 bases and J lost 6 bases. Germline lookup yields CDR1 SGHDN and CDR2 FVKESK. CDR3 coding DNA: TGTGCCAGCAGCCAAGATGGTCGGACAGGGGACGATACGCAGTATTTT. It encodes CASSQDGRTGDDTQYF.

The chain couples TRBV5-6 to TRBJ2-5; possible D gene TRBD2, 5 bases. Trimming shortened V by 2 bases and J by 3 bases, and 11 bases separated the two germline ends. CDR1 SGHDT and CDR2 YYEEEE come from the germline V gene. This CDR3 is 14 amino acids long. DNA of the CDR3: TGTGCCAGCAGCTTCGTAGCGAACGAAGAGACCCAGTACTTC. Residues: CASSFVANEETQYF.

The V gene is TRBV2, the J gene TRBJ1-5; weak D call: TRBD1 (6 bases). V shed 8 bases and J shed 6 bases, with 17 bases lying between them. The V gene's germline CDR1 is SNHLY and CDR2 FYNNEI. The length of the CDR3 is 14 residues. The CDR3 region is CASWGGAVVQPQHF. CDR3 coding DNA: TGTGCCAGCTGGGGGGGGGCAGTCGTTCAGCCCCAGCATTTT. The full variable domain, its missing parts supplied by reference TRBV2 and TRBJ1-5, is EPEVTQTPSHQVTQMGQEVILRCVPISNHLYFYWYRQILGQKVEFLVSFYNNEISEKSEIFDDQFSVERPDGSNFTLKIRSTKLEDSAMYFCASWGGAVVQPQHFGDGTRLSIL.

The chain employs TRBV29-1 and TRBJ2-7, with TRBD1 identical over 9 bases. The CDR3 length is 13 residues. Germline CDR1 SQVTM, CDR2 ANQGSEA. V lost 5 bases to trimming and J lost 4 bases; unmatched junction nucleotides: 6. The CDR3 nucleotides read TGCAGCGTTATCCCGGGACAGGGTTACGAGCAGTACTTC. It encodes CSVIPGQGYEQYF.

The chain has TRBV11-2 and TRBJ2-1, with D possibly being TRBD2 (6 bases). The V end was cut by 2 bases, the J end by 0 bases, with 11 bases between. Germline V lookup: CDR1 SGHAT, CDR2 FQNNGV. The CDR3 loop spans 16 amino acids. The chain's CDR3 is CASSLNGGDSYNEQFF. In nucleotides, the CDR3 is TGTGCCAGCAGCTTAAACGGGGGAGACTCCTACAATGAGCAGTTCTTC.

CDR3 sequence: CASRPDSTYPKANYGYTF. CDR3 sequence (DNA): TGTGCCAGTAGACCGGACAGCACTTACCCCAAAGCTAACTATGGCTACACCTTC. The chain has TRBV19 and TRBJ1-2, with D possibly TRBD1 on 6 matching bases. The V gene's germline CDR1 is LNHDA and CDR2 SQIVND (reference sequence). This CDR3 contains 18 residues. V was shortened by 6 bases and J by 0 bases, with 23 bases between the two germline ends.

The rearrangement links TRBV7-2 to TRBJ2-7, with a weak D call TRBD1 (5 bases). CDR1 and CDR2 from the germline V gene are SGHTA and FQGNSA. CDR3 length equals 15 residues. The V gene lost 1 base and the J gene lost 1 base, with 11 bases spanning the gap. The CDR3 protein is CASSLGTNPSYEQYF. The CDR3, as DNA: TGTGCCAGCAGCTTAGGGACAAACCCTTCCTACGAGCAGTACTTC.

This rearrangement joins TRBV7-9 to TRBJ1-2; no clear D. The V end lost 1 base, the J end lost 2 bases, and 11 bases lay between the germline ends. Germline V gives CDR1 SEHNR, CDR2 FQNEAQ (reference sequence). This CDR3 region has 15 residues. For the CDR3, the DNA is TGTGCCAGCAGCTTAGTGGGCCCTCTCAACTATGGCTACACCTTC. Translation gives CASSLVGPLNYGYTF.

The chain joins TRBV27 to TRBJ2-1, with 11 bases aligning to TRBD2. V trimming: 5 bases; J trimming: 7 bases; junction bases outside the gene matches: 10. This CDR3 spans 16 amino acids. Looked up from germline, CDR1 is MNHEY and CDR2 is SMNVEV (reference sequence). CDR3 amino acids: CASSLIAGGPGNEQFF. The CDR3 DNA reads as TGTGCCAGCAGTCTGATAGCGGGAGGGCCTGGGAATGAGCAGTTCTTC.

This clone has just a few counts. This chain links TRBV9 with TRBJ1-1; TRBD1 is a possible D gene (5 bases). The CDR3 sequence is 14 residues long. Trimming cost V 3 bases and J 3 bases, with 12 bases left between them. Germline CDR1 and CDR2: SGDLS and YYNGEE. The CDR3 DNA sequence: TGTGCCAGCAGCGCCGGGACGAGAGACACTGAAGCTTTCTTT. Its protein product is CASSAGTRDTEAFF. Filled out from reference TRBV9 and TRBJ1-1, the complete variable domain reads DSGVTQTPKHLITATGQRVTLRCSPRSGDLSVYWYQQSLDQGLQFLIQYYNGEERAKGNILERFSAQQFPDLHSELNLSSLELGDSALYFCASSAGTRDTEAFFGQGTRLTVV.